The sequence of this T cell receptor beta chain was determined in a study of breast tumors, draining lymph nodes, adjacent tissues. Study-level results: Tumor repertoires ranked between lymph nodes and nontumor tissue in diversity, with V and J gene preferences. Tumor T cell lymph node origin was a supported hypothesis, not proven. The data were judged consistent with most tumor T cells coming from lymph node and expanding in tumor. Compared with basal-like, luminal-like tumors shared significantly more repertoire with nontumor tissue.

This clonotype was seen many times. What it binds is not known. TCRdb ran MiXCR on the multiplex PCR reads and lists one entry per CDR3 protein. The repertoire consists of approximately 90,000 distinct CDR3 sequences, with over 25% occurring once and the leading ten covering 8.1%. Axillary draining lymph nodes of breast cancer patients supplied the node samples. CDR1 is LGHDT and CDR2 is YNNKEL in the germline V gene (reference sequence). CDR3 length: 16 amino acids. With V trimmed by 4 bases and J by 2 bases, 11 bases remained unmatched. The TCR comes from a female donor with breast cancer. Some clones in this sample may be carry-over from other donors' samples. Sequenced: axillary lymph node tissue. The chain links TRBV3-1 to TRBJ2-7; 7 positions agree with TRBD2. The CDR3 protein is CASSLWGSGVTYEQYF. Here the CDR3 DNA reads TGTGCCAGCAGCCTTTGGGGCAGCGGGGTAACCTACGAGCAGTACTTC.